The 27 T cell receptor beta chains below were found in one sample sequenced in a study of shared clonotypes between healthy human individuals. Sequencing used immunoSEQ multiplex PCR; TCRdb keeps in-frame clones, though not all of them. The sample shows 490,000 or so clones, roughly 85% of them seen only once. The material sequenced was PBMCs. These receptors were collected from a woman aged 40 to 49 in good health. Some clones in this sample may be carry-over from other donors' samples.

The J gene is TRBJ2-2, the V gene TRBV18; 10 nucleotides line up with TRBD1. Germline V lookup: CDR1 KGHSH, CDR2 LQKENI. V trimming: 5 bases; J trimming: 5 bases; junction bases outside the gene matches: 8. This CDR3 is built from 16 residues. CDR3 DNA: TGTGCCAGCTCAACCGGGACAGGGGCTAGAACCGGGGAGCTGTTTTTT. The encoded protein is CASSTGTGARTGELFF.

The rearrangement uses TRBV11-3 and TRBJ2-7; possibly TRBD2 for D (5 bases). V lost 0 bases and J 1 base, leaving 13 bases between the germline ends. This CDR3 comprises 16 residues. The germline V gene has CDR1 SGHNT and CDR2 YENEEA. Here the CDR3 DNA reads TGTGCCAGCAGCTTAGACCGTCTAGCCTTGTCCTACGAGCAGTACTTC. This encodes CASSLDRLALSYEQYF.

J is TRBJ1-2 and V is TRBV18; no reliable D call. Germline V gene lookup returns CDR1 KGHSH and CDR2 LQKENI. Trimming removed 2 bases at V and 1 base at J, with 14 bases between. This CDR3 has 16 residues. CDR3 nucleotides: TGTGCCAGCTCACCATCCCTAACCCCAGATAACTATGGCTACACCTTC. Its protein product is CASSPSLTPDNYGYTF.

This clone appeared a single time. The chain combines TRBV19 with TRBJ2-1; 12 bases map to TRBD2. This CDR3 spans 18 amino acids. J was trimmed by 5 bases and V by 1 base; bases with no gene match: 9. The germline gives CDR1 LNHDA, CDR2 SQIVND (reference sequence). CDR3 sequence: CASSIVGPLAGGNNEQFF. Written as DNA, the CDR3 is TGTGCCAGTAGTATAGTGGGGCCCCTAGCGGGAGGGAACAATGAGCAGTTCTTC.

The V call is TRBV7-3, the J call TRBJ2-1; 7 nucleotides agree with TRBD2. The CDR3 covers 18 residues. Germline V gene data show CDR1 as SGHTA and CDR2 as FQGTGA. The junction had 12 bases not matched to a gene; V was cut back by 2 bases and J by 2 bases. In DNA, the CDR3 is TGTGCCAGCAGCTTATTGGGCGGGAGAGGAGGGGCCTACAATGAGCAGTTCTTC. Its protein is CASSLLGGRGGAYNEQFF. Variable domain in full (rest from reference TRBV7-3 and TRBJ2-1): GAGVSQTPSNKVTEKGKYVELRCDPISGHTALYWYRQSLGQGPEFLIYFQGTGAADDSGLPNDRFFAVRPEGSVSTLKIQRTERGDSAVYLCASSLLGGRGGAYNEQFFGPGTRLTVL.

As regards this clone: Just one base apart from a much larger clone, this may be a read error. This chain joins TRBV7-2 and TRBJ1-1, with 7 bases that match TRBD1. The CDR3 covers 13 residues. Germline CDR1 SGHTA, CDR2 FQGNSA. The CDR3 spells CASSPGGVAESFF. The DNA for the CDR3 is TGTGCCAGCAGCCCAGGGGGAGTGGCTGAATCTTTCTTT. The full variable domain, in which reference TRBV7-2 and TRBJ1-1 provide the parts outside the CDR3, is GAGVSQSPSNKVTEKGKDVELRCDPISGHTALYWYRQSLGQGLEFLIYFQGNSAPDKSGLPSDRFSAERTGGSVSTLTIQRTQQEDSAVYLCASSPGGVAESFFGQGTRLTVV.

The chain carries TRBV29-1 and TRBJ2-7; TRBD1 might be the D (5 bases). There are 11 residues in the CDR3. Germline values: CDR1 SQVTM, CDR2 ANQGSEA. V gave up 7 bases and J gave up 3 bases, with 10 bases separating them. CDR3: CSAEDSYEQYF. The CDR3 DNA reads TGCAGCGCGGAAGACAGCTACGAGCAGTACTTC.

V is TRBV29-1 and J is TRBJ2-3; a weak D match, TRBD1 (6 bases). There are 13 residues in the CDR3. Germline loops: CDR1 SQVTM, CDR2 ANQGSEA. The V end was cut by 2 bases, the J end by 6 bases, with 12 bases between. CDR3 in DNA: TGCAGCGTTGAAAGGGGGAAGAGGGATACGCAGTATTTT. Residues: CSVERGKRDTQYF.

This chain joins TRBV9 and TRBJ1-2; D is possibly TRBD1 (5 bases). With 3 bases removed from V and 7 bases from J, the gap between germline ends came to 16 bases. The CDR3 runs 14 residues. Germline loops: CDR1 SGDLS, CDR2 YYNGEE. The CDR3 loop reads CASSAPGARGGYTF. The CDR3 DNA reads as TGTGCCAGCAGCGCCCCCGGGGCGCGAGGTGGCTACACCTTC.

Note on this clone: Different DNA sequences within this sample yield the same CDR3. This chain links TRBV19 with TRBJ2-1; no definite D call. The CDR3 loop spans 13 amino acids. Trimming cost V 5 bases and J 0 bases, with 5 bases left between them. Looked up from germline, CDR1 is LNHDA and CDR2 is SQIVND (reference sequence). The CDR3 spells CASSSGSYNEQFF. CDR3 bases: TGTGCCAGTAGTTCGGGCTCCTACAATGAGCAGTTCTTC.

The chain couples TRBV7-6 to TRBJ1-3; D is uncertain. The CDR3 totals 17 residues. The V gene lost 5 bases and the J gene lost 4 bases, with 21 bases spanning the gap. Germline CDR1 is SGHVS and CDR2 is FNYEAQ. The CDR3 loop reads CASSRGPLSVSGNTIYF. CDR3 bases: TGTGCCAGCAGCCGAGGGCCCCTCAGTGTATCGGGAAACACCATATATTTT.

This clone was seen a few times. This likely came from a read error, as a far larger clone is one base away. This chain links TRBV25-1 with TRBJ1-1, with TRBD1 matching over 7 bases. The CDR3 extends over 13 amino acids. Germline CDR1 and CDR2: MGHDK and SYGVNS. Here the CDR3 DNA reads TGTGCCAGCAGTCCCAGGGGGAACACTGGAGCTTTCTTT. This encodes CASSPRGNTGAFF.

In DNA form, the CDR3 reads TGTGCCAGCAGTCCCTTGAAGGGACAGGGGGTCTACGAGCAGTACTTC. Protein product: CASSPLKGQGVYEQYF. This rearrangement joins TRBV27 to TRBJ2-7, with 11 bases matching TRBD1. The trim removed 5 bases at V and 3 bases at J, leaving 9 bases unmatched. There are 16 residues in the CDR3. Per germline, CDR1 MNHEY and CDR2 SMNVEV (reference sequence).

The gene calls are TRBV29-1 and TRBJ1-1; tentative D call: TRBD1 (5 bases). Germline lookup yields CDR1 SQVTM and CDR2 ANQGSEA. The V and J ends lost 7 bases and 4 bases respectively, with 13 bases between them. This CDR3 spans 12 amino acids. CDR3 coding DNA: TGCAGCGCGGGGGGGAGGAGCACTGAAGCTTTCTTT. Translating it yields CSAGGRSTEAFF.

J is TRBJ1-3 and V is TRBV5-8, with D perhaps matching TRBD1 (6 bases). Germline V lookup: CDR1 SGHTS, CDR2 YDEGEE. V lost 0 bases to trimming and J lost 4 bases, with 14 bases between them. This CDR3 spans 16 amino acids. As DNA, the CDR3 is TGTGCCAGCAGCTTGGCCGGGGCAGGGGCCGGAAACACCATATATTTT. This translates into CASSLAGAGAGNTIYF.

The chain is built from TRBV7-8 and TRBJ2-5, with D possibly matching TRBD1 (5 bases). V dropped 1 base and J dropped 0 bases, with 9 bases sitting between them. Germline V CDR1 and CDR2: SGHVS, FQNEAQ. CDR3 length equals 15 residues. The CDR3, as DNA: TGTGCCAGCAGCTTAGAACAGGCGTACCAAGAGACCCAGTACTTC. Protein sequence: CASSLEQAYQETQYF.

The chain joins TRBV5-1 to TRBJ2-2; a possible D gene is TRBD2 (5 bases). Germline loops: CDR1 SGHRS, CDR2 YFSETQ. V shed 4 bases and J shed 3 bases, with 10 bases lying between them. The CDR3 is made up of 14 amino acids. CDR3 sequence (DNA): TGCGCCAGCAGCCAGGACTCGGACACCGGGGAGCTGTTTTTT. Translated: CASSQDSDTGELFF.

The CDR3 spells CASNNDRVFQPQHF. In DNA form, the CDR3 reads TGTGCCAGTAATAACGACAGGGTATTTCAGCCCCAGCATTTT. V gene TRBV19 combines with J gene TRBJ1-5; 7 bases line up with TRBD1. The CDR3 consists of 14 residues. CDR1 and CDR2 (germline): LNHDA, SQIVND (reference sequence). V gave up 7 bases and J gave up 6 bases; unmatched junction bases: 9.

The chain couples TRBV5-1 to TRBJ2-7; D is possibly TRBD2 (6 bases). From germline, CDR1 is SGHRS and CDR2 YFSETQ. CDR3 length equals 15 residues. Trimming took 4 bases from V and 6 from J, leaving 20 bases between them. The CDR3: CASSPGTLDGGEQYF. DNA for the CDR3: TGCGCCAGCAGCCCCGGGACCCTAGACGGGGGCGAGCAGTACTTC.

The chain couples TRBV28 to TRBJ1-2, with TRBD1 as a possible D gene (6 bases). Germline loops: CDR1 MDHEN, CDR2 SYDVKM. The CDR3 runs 13 residues. V lost 3 bases to trimming and J lost 4 bases, with 9 bases between them. The CDR3 nucleotides read TGTGCCAGCAGTTTGCAGGGGTCCTATGGCTACACCTTC. Protein product: CASSLQGSYGYTF.

The genes are TRBV30 and TRBJ2-7; no reliable D call. CDR3 length equals 13 residues. Trimming shortened V by 5 bases and J by 1 base, and 12 bases separated the two germline ends. The V gene's germline CDR1 is GTSNPN and CDR2 SVGIG (reference sequence). The DNA of the CDR3 is TGTGCCTGGGCCACACAAAGTTCCTACGAGCAGTACTTC. Its translation is CAWATQSSYEQYF.

The chain links TRBV7-9 to TRBJ1-1, with a possible D match to TRBD1 (5 bases). V gave up 2 bases and J gave up 6 bases, with 10 bases separating them. CDR3 size: 13 residues. The germline V gene encodes CDR1 SEHNR and CDR2 FQNEAQ (reference sequence). CDR3: CASSLSGSAEAFF. The DNA for the CDR3 is TGTGCCAGCAGCTTATCAGGGAGCGCTGAAGCTTTCTTT.

V usage is TRBV5-1 and J usage is TRBJ2-1, with D maybe TRBD1 (5 bases). The CDR3 runs 15 residues. Per germline, CDR1 SGHRS and CDR2 YFSETQ. V was trimmed by 0 bases and J by 8 bases, leaving 15 bases between them. CDR3 nucleotide sequence: TGCGCCAGCAGCTTGGAATGGGGCGCAAGTTATGAGCAGTTCTTC. Translating it yields CASSLEWGASYEQFF. The entire variable domain, with the rest obtained from reference TRBV5-1 and TRBJ2-1, is as follows: KAGVTQTPRYLIKTRGQQVTLSCSPISGHRSVSWYQQTPGQGLQFLFEYFSETQRNKGNFPGRFSGRQFSNSRSEMNVSTLELGDSALYLCASSLEWGASYEQFFGPGTRLTVL.

The chain carries TRBV7-8 and TRBJ2-5; no firm D call. The CDR3 covers 11 residues. Germline V gene lookup returns CDR1 SGHVS and CDR2 FQNEAQ. V dropped 7 bases and J dropped 4 bases, with 7 bases sitting between them. CDR3: CASISGETQYF. The CDR3 region has the DNA TGTGCCAGCATCTCGGGAGAGACCCAGTACTTC.

The chain employs TRBV7-9 and TRBJ2-1; 12 bases are shared with TRBD2. The CDR3 runs to 18 residues. Germline CDR1 reads SEHNR; CDR2 reads FQNEAQ (reference sequence). J gave up 4 bases and V 5 bases, and 12 bases lay outside the gene matches. For the CDR3, the DNA is TGTGCCAGCAGCCCGCGACTAGCGGGAGACATTAGGTACAATGAGCAGTTCTTC. Translating gives CASSPRLAGDIRYNEQFF.

The chain has TRBV5-6 and TRBJ1-2, with 7 bases that match TRBD1. Per the germline V gene, CDR1 is SGHDT and CDR2 is YYEEEE. V trimming: 1 base; J trimming: 3 bases; junction bases outside the gene matches: 3. The CDR3 runs to 14 residues. The chain's CDR3 is CASSLTGEHYGYTF. CDR3 DNA: TGTGCCAGCAGCTTGACAGGGGAGCACTATGGCTACACCTTC.

The chain recombines TRBV27 with TRBJ2-1; 7 bases are shared with TRBD2. This CDR3 has 15 amino acids. Germline CDR1 is MNHEY and CDR2 is SMNVEV (reference sequence). The trim removed 3 bases at V and 8 bases at J, leaving 10 bases unmatched. The CDR3: CASSFGAGWDDEQFF. CDR3 coding DNA: TGTGCCAGCAGTTTCGGAGCGGGATGGGACGATGAGCAGTTCTTC.